The entry below describes one T cell receptor beta chain. Its antigen is not known. This specimen belongs to a study of T cells after yellow fever vaccination. Points from the study as a whole: Abundant clonotypes from the bulk population could contaminate FACS-sorted repertoires. Secondary responses were weaker yet peaked faster, day 5 versus 15.

CDR1 and CDR2 from the germline V gene are ENHRY and SYGVKD. This CDR3 spans 15 amino acids. Trimming pared 0 bases from V and 3 bases from J, leaving 11 bases between. TCRdb fed the 5' RACE reads into MiXCR, producing one record per CDR3 protein. Among approximately 160,000 distinct CDR3 sequences, about 6% were seen once, and the ten largest hold approximately 3%. The TCR comes from a man aged 18 to 30 who received the YFV17D yellow fever vaccine. The starting material was CD4+ T cells sorted from PBMCs, obtained on the day of the first yellow fever vaccination. The genes are TRBV10-3 and TRBJ1-2; TRBD1 might be the D (5 bases). CDR3 loop: CAISESGEGDYGYTF. CDR3 DNA: TGTGCCATCAGTGAGTCAGGGGAAGGGGACTATGGCTACACCTTC.